This TCR beta chain stems from a study of cytomegalovirus exposure and HLA in healthy donors. Trimming took off 4 bases at V and 0 bases at J, with 13 bases between the two ends. CDR1 is LNHNV, CDR2 YYDKDF, per germline (reference sequence). The CDR3 extends over 16 amino acids. The PCR was carried out with 60 Vbeta primers and 13 Jbeta primers. Clones were sequenced by immunoSEQ multiplex PCR, and TCRdb holds only the in-frame ones, with some missing. The sample lists approximately 120,000 clones, around 72% occurring once. Specimen: PBMCs. The TCR comes from a man in his thirties or forties in good health and CMV-seronegative. The J gene is TRBJ1-3, the V gene TRBV15, with a tentative D call TRBD1 (5 bases). The CDR3 nucleotides read TGTGCCACCAGCACATACGGGGACTACTCTGGAAACACCATATATTTT. This gives the protein CATSTYGDYSGNTIYF.